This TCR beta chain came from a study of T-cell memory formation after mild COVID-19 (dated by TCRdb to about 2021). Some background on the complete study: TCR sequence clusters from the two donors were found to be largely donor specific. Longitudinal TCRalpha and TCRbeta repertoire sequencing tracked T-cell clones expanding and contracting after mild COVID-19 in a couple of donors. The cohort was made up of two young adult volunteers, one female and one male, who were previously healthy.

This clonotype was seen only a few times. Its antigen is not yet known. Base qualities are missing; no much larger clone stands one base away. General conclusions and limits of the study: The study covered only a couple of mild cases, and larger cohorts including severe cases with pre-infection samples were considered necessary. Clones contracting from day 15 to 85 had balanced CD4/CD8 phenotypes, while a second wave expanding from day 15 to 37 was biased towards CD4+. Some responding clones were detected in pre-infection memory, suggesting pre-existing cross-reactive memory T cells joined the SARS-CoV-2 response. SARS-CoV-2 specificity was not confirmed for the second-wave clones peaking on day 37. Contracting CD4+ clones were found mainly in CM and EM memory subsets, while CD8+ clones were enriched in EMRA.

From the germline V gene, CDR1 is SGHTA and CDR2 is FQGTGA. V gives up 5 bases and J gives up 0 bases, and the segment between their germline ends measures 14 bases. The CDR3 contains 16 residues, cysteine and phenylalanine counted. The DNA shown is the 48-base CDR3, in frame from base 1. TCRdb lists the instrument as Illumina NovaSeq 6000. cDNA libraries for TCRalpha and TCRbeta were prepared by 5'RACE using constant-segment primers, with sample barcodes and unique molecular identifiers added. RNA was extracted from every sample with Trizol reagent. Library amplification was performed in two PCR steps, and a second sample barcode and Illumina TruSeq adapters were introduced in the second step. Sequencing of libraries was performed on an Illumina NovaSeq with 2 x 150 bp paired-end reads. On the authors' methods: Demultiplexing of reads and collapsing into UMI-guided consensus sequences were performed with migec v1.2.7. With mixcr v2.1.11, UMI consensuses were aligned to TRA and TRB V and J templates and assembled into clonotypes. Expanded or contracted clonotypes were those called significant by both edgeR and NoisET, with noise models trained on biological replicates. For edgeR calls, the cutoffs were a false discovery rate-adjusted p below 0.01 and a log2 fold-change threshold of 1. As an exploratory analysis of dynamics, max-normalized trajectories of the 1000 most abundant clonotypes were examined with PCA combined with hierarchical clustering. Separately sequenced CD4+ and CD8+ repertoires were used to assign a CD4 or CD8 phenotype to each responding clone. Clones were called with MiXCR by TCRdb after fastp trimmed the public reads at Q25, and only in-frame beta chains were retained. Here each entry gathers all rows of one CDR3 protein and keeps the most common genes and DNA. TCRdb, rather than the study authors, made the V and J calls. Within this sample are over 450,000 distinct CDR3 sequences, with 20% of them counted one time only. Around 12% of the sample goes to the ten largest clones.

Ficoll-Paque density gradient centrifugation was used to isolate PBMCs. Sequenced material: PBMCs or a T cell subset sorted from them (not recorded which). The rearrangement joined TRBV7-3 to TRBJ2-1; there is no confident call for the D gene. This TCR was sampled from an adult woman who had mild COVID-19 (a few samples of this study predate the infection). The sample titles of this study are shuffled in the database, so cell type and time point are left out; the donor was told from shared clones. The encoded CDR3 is CASSGYPDLSYNEQFF. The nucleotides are TGTGCCAGCAGCGGATACCCGGACCTCTCCTACAATGAGCAGTTCTTC.